Included here is one TCR beta chain sequence, with context. As yet, its antigen is unknown. Three rounds of nested PCR, following a modified ARM-PCR protocol, produced the TCRbeta library. TCRdb analysed the multiplex PCR reads with MiXCR anew, one entry per CDR3 protein. The sample has fewer than 120,000 distinct CDR3 sequences, 84% seen once. RNA was extracted from bulk tissue without any cell sorting. Germline V gene sequence: CDR1 SGHKS, CDR2 YYEKEE (reference sequence). V lost 0 bases and J lost 0, with 13 bases in between. The CDR3 covers 17 residues. This specimen comes from a study of tumor and adjacent non-tumor tissue in lung cancer. As for the study in general: Samples averaged about 4.17 million productive TCRbeta reads each. Findings and caveats of the study: Shorter survival was associated with higher TCR diversity in tumors. Tumor tissue had significantly higher TCR diversity than normal lung. Normal lung showed higher cumulative top 100 clone frequency than tumor.

Sequencing input: lung tumor tissue. The chain joins TRBV5-5 to TRBJ2-1; D possibly matches TRBD1 or TRBD2 (5 bases each). This clonotype was sampled from a man in his 70s with non-small cell lung cancer. The CDR3 bases are TGTGCCAGCAGCTTGGCCGTCGGGGCCAGCTCCTACAATGAGCAGTTCTTC. Protein: CASSLAVGASSYNEQFF.